Detailed here is one T cell receptor (beta chain). This sample was included in a study of blood T cell repertoires in COVID-19. At the level of the study: Material from acute and convalescent COVID-19 was sourced from the United States, Italy and Spain.

CDR1 is SGHDT, CDR2 YYEEEE, per germline. The V and J ends lost 0 bases and 1 base respectively, with 10 bases between them. The CDR3 runs to 15 residues. How the authors handled the data: Estimation of nucleated cell counts relied on the amplification of reference gene primers. TCRdb keeps only in-frame clones here, not all; method: immunoSEQ multiplex PCR. V and J calls and clone size are copied from that table; D and trimming were computed from the DNA. The data contain about 25,000 clones, around nine tenths of them singletons. This chain links TRBV5-6 with TRBJ1-1; D not certain. The sequenced material came from peripheral blood. This TCR derives from a man aged 45-65 years with active COVID-19. The CDR3, as DNA: TGTGCCAGCAGCTTGGGCGTATGGGCGAACACTGAAGCTTTCTTT. Protein sequence: CASSLGVWANTEAFF.